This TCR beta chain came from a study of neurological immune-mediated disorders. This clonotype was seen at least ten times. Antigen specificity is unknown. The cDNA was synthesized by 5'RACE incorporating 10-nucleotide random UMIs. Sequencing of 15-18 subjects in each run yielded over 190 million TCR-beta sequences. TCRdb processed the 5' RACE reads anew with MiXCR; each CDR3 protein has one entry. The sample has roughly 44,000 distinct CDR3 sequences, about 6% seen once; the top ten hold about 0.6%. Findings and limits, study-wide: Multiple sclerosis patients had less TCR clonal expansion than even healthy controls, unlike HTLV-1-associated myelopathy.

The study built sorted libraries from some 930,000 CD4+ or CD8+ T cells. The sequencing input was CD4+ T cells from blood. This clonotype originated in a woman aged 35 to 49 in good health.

CDR3: CASSFGTDNEKLFF. The CDR3, as DNA: TGTGCCAGCAGCTTCGGGACGGATAATGAAAAACTGTTTTTT. The genes are TRBV5-5 and TRBJ1-4; the D gene is possibly TRBD1 (5 bases). The V gene lost 2 bases and the J gene lost 4 bases, with 9 bases spanning the gap. Germline V gene sequence: CDR1 SGHKS, CDR2 YYEKEE (reference sequence). The CDR3 is made up of 14 amino acids.